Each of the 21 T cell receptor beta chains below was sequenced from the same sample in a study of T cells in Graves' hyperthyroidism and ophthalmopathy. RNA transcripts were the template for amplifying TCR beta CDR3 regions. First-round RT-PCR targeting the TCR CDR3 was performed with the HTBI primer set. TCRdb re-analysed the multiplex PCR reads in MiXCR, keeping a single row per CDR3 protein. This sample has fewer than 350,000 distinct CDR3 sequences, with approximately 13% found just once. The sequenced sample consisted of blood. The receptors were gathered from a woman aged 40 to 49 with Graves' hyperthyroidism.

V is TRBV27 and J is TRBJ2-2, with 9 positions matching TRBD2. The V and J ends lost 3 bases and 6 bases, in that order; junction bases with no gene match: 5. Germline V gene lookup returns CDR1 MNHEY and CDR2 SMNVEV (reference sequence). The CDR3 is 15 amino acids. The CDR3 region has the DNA TGTGCCAGCAGTTTCCCTAGCGGGACCCCCGGGGAGCTGTTTTTT. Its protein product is CASSFPSGTPGELFF.

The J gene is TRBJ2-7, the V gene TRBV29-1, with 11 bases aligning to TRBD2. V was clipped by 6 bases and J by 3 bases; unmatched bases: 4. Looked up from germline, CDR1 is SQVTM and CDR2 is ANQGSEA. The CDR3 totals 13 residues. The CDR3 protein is CSVTTSGSYEQYF. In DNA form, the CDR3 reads TGCAGCGTGACTACTAGCGGGAGCTACGAGCAGTACTTC.

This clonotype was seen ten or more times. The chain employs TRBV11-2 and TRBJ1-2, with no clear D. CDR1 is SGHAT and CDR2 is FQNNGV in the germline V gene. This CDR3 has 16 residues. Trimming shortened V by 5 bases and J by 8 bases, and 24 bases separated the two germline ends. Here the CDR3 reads CASSPFYVSPLEGYTF. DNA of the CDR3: TGTGCCAGCAGCCCTTTCTATGTGAGCCCCCTCGAGGGCTACACCTTC.

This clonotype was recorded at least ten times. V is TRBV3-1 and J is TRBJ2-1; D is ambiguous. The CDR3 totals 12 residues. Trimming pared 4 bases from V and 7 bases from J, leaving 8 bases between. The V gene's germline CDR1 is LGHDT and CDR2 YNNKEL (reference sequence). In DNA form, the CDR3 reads TGTGCCAGCAGCCGGGGTTTTAATGAGCAGTTCTTC. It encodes CASSRGFNEQFF.

Written as DNA, the CDR3 is TGTGCCAGCAGCCAAGAGCCCGAGATGGTAAATGAAAAACTGTTTTTT. Translated: CASSQEPEMVNEKLFF. The chain recombines TRBV3-1 with TRBJ1-4; D not resolved. Germline V gives CDR1 LGHDT, CDR2 YNNKEL (reference sequence). The V end lost 0 bases, the J end lost 5 bases, and 13 bases lay between the germline ends. The CDR3 loop spans 16 amino acids. The variable domain in full, with the rest retrieved from reference TRBV3-1 and TRBJ1-4, is DTAVSQTPKYLVTQMGNDKSIKCEQNLGHDTMYWYKQDSKKFLKIMFSYNNKELIINETVPNRFSPKSPDKAHLNLHINSLELGDSAVYFCASSQEPEMVNEKLFFGSGTQLSVL.

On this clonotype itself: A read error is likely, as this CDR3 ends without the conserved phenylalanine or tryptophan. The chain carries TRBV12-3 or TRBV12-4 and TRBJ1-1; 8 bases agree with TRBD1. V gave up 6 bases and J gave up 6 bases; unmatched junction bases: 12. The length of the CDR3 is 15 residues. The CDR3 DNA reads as TGTGCCAGCAGGGCAGGGGGCGGCGGTGCGGCTGAAGCTTTCCTT. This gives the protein CASRAGGGGAAEAFL.

CDR3 sequence reads: CASRRSGANVLTF. The CDR3 coding sequence is TGTGCCAGCAGGCGTTCTGGGGCCAACGTCCTGACTTTC. The chain carries TRBV6-1 and TRBJ2-6; no clear D gene. V was trimmed by 6 bases and J by 1 base, leaving 4 bases between them. This CDR3 has 13 residues. Germline loops: CDR1 MNHNS, CDR2 SASEGT.

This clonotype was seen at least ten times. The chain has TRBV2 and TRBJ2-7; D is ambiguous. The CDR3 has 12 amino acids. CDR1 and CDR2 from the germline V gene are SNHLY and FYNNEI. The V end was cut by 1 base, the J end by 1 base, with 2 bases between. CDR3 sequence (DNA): TGTGCCAGCAGTGAAGAGTCCTACGAGCAGTACTTC. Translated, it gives CASSEESYEQYF.

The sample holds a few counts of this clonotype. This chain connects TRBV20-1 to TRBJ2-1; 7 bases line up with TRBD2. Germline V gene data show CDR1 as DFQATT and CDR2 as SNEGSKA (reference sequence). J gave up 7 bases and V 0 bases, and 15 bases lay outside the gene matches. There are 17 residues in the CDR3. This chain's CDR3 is CSARDRRLGGRLNEQFF. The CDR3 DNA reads TGCAGTGCTAGAGATCGGCGGCTAGGCGGGAGATTGAATGAGCAGTTCTTC.

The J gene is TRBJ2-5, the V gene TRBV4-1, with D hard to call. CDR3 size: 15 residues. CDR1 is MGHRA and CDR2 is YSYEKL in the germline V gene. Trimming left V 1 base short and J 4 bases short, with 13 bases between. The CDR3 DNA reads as TGCGCCAGCAGCCAAGTCCAGGCGGTAGGAGAGACCCAGTACTTC. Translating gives CASSQVQAVGETQYF.

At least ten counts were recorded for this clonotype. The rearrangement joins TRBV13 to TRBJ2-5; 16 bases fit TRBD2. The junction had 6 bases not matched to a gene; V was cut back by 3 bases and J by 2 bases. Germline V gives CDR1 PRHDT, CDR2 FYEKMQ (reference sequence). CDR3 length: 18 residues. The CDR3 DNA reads TGTGCCAGCAGCTTCCAGGGGACTAGCGGGAGGGCGCAAGAGACCCAGTACTTC. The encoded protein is CASSFQGTSGRAQETQYF.

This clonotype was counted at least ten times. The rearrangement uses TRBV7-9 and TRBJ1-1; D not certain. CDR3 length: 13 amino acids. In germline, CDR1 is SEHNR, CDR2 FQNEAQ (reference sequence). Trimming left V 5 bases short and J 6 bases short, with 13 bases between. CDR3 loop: CASSPTVVAEAFF. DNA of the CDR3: TGTGCCAGCAGCCCCACTGTGGTGGCTGAAGCTTTCTTT.

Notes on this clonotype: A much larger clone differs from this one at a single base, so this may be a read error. The CDR3 DNA sequence: TGTGCCAGCAGCCTCGTCTCTGGGCCCGAGGTGGGGGAGCTGTTTTTT. Its protein is CASSLVSGPEVGELFF. V usage is TRBV5-6 and J usage is TRBJ2-2; no reliable D call. The CDR3 has 16 amino acids. With 4 bases removed from V and 8 bases from J, the gap between germline ends came to 21 bases. The V gene's germline CDR1 is SGHDT and CDR2 YYEEEE.

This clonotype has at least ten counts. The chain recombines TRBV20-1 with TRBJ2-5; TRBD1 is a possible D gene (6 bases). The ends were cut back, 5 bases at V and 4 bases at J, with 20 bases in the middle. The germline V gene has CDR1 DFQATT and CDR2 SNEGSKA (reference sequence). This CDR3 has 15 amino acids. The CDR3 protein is CSAARGGERRETQYF. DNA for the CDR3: TGCAGTGCTGCCAGGGGCGGAGAAAGGAGAGAGACCCAGTACTTC.

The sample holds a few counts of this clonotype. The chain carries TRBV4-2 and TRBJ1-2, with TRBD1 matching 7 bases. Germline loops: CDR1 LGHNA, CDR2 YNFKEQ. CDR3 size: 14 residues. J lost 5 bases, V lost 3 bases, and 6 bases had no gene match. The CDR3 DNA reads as TGTGCCAGCAGCCACGGTGACAGGGTGTATGGCTACACCTTC. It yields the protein CASSHGDRVYGYTF.

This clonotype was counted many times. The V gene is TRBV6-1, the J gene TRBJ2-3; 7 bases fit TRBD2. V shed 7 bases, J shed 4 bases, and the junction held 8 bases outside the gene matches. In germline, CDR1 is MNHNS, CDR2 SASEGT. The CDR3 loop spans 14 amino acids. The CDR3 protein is CASTTPGGADTQYF. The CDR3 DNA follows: TGTGCCAGCACTACCCCTGGGGGGGCAGATACGCAGTATTTT.

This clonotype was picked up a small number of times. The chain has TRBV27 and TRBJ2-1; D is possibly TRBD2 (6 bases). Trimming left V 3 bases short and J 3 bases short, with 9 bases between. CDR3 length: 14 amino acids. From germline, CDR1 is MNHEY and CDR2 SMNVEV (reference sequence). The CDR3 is CASSFLADYNEQFF. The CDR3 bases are TGTGCCAGCAGTTTTTTAGCGGACTACAATGAGCAGTTCTTC.

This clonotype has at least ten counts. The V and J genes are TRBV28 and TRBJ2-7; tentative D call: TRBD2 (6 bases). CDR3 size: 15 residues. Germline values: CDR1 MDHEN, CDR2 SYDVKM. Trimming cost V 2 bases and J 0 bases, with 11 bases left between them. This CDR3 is CASSLRGLYSYEQYF. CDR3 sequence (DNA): TGTGCCAGCAGTTTAAGGGGACTGTACTCCTACGAGCAGTACTTC.

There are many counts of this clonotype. CDR3 in DNA: TGTGCCAGCACCCTAAGGGGGGATGGGGGGAATGAGCAGTTCTTC. It translates to CASTLRGDGGNEQFF. The V call is TRBV12-3 or TRBV12-4, the J call TRBJ2-1; either TRBD1 or TRBD2 may supply D (6 bases each). V gave up 7 bases and J gave up 7 bases, with 20 bases separating them. The CDR3 runs 15 residues.

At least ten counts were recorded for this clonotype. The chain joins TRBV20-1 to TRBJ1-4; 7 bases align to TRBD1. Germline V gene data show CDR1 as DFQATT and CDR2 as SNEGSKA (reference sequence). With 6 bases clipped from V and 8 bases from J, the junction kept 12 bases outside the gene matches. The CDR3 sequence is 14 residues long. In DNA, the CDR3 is TGCAGTGCGAACCAGGGGGAGCATGGAGAAAAACTGTTTTTT. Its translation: CSANQGEHGEKLFF.

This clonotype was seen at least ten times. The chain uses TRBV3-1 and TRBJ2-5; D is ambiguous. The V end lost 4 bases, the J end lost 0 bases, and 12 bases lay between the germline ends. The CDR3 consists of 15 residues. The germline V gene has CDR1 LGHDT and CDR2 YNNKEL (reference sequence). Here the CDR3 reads CASSPLRINQETQYF. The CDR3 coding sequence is TGTGCCAGCAGCCCTCTGAGGATCAACCAAGAGACCCAGTACTTC.